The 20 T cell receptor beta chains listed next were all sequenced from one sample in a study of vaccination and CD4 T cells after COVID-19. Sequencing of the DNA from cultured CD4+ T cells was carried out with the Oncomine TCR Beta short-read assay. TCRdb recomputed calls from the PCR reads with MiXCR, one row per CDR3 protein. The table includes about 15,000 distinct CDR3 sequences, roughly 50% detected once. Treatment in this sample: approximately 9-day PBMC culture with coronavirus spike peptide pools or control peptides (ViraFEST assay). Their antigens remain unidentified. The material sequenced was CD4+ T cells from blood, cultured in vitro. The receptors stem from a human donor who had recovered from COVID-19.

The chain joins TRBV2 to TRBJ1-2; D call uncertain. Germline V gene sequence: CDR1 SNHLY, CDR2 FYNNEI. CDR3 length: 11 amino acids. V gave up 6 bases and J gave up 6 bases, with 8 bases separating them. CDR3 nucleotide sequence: TGTGCCAGCAGAGAAAAAAATGGCTACACCTTC. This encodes CASREKNGYTF.

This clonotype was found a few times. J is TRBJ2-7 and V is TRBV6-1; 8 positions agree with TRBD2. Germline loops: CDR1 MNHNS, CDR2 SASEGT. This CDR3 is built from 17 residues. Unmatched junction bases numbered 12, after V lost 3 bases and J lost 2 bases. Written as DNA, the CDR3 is TGTGCCAGCAGTGAGTCAAGGGCGGGGGGTCATACCTACGAGCAGTACTTC. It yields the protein CASSESRAGGHTYEQYF.

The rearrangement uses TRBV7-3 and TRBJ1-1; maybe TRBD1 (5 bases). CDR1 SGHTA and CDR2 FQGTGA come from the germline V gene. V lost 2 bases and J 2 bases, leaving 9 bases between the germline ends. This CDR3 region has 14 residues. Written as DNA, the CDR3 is TGTGCCAGCAGCTTAGACAGCCAAAACACTGAAGCTTTCTTT. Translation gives CASSLDSQNTEAFF.

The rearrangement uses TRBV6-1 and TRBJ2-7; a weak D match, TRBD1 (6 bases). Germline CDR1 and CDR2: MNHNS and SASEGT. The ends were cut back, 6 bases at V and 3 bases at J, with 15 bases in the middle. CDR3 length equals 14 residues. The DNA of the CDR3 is TGTGCCAGCAGCCAAACAGGGAGCATCTACGAGCAGTACTTC. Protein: CASSQTGSIYEQYF.

CDR3 protein: CASSQDRGVGETQYF. The CDR3 region has the DNA TGCGCCAGCAGCCAAGATCGGGGGGTTGGAGAGACCCAGTACTTC. The chain uses TRBV4-3 and TRBJ2-5; the match to TRBD2 covers 7 bases. The germline V gene has CDR1 LGHNA and CDR2 YSLEER. This CDR3 region has 15 residues. Germline trimming cut 0 bases from V and 4 bases from J; bases unmatched to any gene: 5.

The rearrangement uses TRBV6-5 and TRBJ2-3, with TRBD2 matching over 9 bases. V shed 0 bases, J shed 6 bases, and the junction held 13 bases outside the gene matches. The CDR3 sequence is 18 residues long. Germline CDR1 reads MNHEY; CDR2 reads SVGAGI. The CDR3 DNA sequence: TGTGCCAGCAGTTACTCGGGTAGCGGGAGTGCGCAAATGGATACGCAGTATTTT. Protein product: CASSYSGSGSAQMDTQYF.

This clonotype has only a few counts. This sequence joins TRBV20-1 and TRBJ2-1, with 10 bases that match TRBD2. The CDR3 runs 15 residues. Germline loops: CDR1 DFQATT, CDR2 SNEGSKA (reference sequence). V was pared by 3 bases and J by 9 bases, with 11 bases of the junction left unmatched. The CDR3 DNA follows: TGCAGTGCTAGTGGATCCCTAGCGGGAGAGGTTGAGCAGTTCTTC. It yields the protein CSASGSLAGEVEQFF.

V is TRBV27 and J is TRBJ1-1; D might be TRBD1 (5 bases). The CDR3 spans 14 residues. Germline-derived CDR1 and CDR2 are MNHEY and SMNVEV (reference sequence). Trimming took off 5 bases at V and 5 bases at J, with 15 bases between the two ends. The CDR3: CASSTYSGETEAFF. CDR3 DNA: TGTGCCAGCAGTACCTACTCGGGGGAAACTGAAGCTTTCTTT.

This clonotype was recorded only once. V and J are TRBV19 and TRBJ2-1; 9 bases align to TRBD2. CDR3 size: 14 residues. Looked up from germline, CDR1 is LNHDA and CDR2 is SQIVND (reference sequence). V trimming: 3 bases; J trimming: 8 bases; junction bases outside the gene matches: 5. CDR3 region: CASSMVAGADEQFF. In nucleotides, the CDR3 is TGTGCCAGTAGTATGGTAGCGGGAGCAGATGAGCAGTTCTTC.

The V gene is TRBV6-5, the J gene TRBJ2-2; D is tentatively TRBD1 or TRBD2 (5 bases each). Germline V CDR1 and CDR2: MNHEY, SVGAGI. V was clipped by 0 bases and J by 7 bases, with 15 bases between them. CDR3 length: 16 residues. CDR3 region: CASSYSGRVANGELFF. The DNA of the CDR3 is TGTGCCAGCAGTTACTCGGGGCGGGTCGCCAACGGGGAGCTGTTTTTT.

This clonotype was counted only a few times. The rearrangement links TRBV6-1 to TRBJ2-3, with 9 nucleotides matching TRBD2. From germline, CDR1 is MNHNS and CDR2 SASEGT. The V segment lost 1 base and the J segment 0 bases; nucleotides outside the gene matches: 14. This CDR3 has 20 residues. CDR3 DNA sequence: TGTGCCAGCAGTGAAGAAATCGGCGGGAGGGCCACGGGGAGCACAGATACGCAGTATTTT. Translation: CASSEEIGGRATGSTDTQYF.

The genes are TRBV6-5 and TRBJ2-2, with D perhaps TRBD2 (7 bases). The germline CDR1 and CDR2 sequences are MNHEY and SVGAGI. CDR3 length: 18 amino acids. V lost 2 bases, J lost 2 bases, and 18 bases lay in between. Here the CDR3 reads CASSYRLAEGGNTGELFF. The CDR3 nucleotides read TGTGCCAGCAGTTACCGCCTAGCGGAGGGGGGTAACACCGGGGAGCTGTTTTTT.

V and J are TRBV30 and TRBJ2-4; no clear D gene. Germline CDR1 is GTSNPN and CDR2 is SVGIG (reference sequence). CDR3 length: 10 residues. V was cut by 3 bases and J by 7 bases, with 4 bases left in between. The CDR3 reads CAWRRNIQYF. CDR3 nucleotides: TGTGCCTGGAGGAGGAACATTCAGTACTTC.

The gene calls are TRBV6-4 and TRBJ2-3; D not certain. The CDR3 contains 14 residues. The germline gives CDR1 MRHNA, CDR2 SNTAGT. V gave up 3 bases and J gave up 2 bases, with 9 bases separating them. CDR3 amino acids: CASSEDGSTDTQYF. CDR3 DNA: TGTGCCAGCAGTGAAGATGGATCCACAGATACGCAGTATTTT.

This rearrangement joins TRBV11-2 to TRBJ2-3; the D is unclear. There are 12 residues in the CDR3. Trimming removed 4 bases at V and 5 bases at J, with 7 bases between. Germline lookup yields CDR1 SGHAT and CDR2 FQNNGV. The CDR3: CASSYSIDTQYF. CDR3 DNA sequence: TGTGCCAGCAGCTACTCAATAGATACGCAGTATTTT.

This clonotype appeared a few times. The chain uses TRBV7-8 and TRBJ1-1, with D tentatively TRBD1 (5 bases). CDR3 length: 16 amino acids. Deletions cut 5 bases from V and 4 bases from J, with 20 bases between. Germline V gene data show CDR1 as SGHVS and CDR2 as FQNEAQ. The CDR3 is CASSVHRLSGGTEAFF. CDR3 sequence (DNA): TGTGCCAGCAGCGTGCACAGACTGTCCGGGGGCACTGAAGCTTTCTTT.

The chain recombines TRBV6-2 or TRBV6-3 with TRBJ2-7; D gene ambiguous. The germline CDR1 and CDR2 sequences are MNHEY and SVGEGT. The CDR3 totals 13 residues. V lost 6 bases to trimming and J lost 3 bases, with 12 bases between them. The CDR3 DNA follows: TGTGCCAGCAGGGACGGAAGTTACTACGAGCAGTACTTC. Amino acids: CASRDGSYYEQYF.

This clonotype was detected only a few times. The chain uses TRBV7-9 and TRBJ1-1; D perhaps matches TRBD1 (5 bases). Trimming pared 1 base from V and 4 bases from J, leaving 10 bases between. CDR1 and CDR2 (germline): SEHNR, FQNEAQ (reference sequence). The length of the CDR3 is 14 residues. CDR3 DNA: TGTGCCAGCAGCTTAGAGGGACTGGCCACTGAAGCTTTCTTT. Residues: CASSLEGLATEAFF. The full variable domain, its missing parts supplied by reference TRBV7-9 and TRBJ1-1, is DTGVSQNPRHKITKRGQNVTFRCDPISEHNRLYWYRQTLGQGPEFLTYFQNEAQLEKSRLLSDRFSAERPKGSFSTLEIQRTEQGDSAMYLCASSLEGLATEAFFGQGTRLTVV.

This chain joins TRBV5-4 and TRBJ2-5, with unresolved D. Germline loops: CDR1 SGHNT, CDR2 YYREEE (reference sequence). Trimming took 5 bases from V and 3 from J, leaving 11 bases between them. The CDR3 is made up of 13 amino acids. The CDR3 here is CASSLNTEETQYF. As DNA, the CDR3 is TGTGCCAGCAGTTTGAACACAGAAGAGACCCAGTACTTC. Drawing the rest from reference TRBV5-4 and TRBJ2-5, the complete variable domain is ETGVTQSPTHLIKTRGQQVTLRCSSQSGHNTVSWYQQALGQGPQFIFQYYREEENGRGNFPPRFSGLQFPNYSSELNVNALELDDSALYLCASSLNTEETQYFGPGTRLLVL.

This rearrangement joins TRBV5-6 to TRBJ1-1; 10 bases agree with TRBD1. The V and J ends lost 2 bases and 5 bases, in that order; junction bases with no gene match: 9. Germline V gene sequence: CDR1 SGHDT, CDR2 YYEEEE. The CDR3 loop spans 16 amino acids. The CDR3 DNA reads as TGTGCCAGCAGCTTCGACAGGGGGCGCGTGATGACTGAAGCTTTCTTT. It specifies CASSFDRGRVMTEAFF.